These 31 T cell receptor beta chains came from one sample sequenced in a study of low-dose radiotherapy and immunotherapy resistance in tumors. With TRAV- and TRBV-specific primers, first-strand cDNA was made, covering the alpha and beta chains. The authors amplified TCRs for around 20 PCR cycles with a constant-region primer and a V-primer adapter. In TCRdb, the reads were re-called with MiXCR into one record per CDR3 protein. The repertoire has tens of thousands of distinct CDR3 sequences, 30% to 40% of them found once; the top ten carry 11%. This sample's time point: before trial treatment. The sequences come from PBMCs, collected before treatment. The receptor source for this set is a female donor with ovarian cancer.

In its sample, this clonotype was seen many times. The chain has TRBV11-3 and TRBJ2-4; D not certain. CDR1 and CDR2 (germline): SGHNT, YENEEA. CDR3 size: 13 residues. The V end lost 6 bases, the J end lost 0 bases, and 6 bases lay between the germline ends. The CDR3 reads CASSLLAKNIQYF. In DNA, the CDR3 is TGTGCCAGCAGTTTATTAGCCAAAAACATTCAGTACTTC.

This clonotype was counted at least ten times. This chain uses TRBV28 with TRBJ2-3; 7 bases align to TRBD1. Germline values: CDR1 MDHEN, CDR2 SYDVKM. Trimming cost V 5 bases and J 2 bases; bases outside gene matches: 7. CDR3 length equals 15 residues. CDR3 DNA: TGTGCCAGCAGTACCGGGACAGCCTTCACAGATACGCAGTATTTT. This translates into CASSTGTAFTDTQYF. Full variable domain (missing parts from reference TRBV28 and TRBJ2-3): DVKVTQSSRYLVKRTGEKVFLECVQDMDHENMFWYRQDPGLGLRLIYFSYDVKMKEKGDIPEGYSVSREKKERFSLILESASTNQTSMYLCASSTGTAFTDTQYFGPGTRLTVL.

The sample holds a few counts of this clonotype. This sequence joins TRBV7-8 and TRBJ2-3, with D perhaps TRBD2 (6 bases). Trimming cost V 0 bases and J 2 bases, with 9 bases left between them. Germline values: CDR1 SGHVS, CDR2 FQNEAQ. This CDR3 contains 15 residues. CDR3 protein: CASSLAASDTDTQYF. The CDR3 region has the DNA TGTGCCAGCAGCTTAGCGGCTAGCGACACAGATACGCAGTATTTT.

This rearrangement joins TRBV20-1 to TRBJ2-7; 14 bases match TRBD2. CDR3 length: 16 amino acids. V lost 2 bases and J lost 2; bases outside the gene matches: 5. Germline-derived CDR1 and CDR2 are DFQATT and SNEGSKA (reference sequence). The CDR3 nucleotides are TGCAGTGCTAGACCGGGACTAGCGGGGGAGACCTACGAGCAGTACTTC. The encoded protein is CSARPGLAGETYEQYF.

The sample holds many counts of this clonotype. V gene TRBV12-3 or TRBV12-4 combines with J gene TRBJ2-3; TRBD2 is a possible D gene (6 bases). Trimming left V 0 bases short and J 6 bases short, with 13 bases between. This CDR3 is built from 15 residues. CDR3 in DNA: TGTGCCAGCAGTTTAGCCCGACGGGGGAGGGATACGCAGTATTTT. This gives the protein CASSLARRGRDTQYF.

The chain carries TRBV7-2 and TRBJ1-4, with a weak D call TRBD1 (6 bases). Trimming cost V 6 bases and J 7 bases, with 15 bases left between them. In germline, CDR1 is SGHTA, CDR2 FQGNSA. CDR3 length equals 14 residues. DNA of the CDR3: TGTGCCAGCAGGTTGGGGGGGGGCGGTGAAAAACTGTTTTTT. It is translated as CASRLGGGGEKLFF.

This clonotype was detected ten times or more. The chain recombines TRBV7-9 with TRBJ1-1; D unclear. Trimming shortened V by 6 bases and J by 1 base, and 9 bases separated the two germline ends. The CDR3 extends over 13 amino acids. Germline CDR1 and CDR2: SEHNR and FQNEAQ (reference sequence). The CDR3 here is CASSRTENTEAFF. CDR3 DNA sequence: TGTGCCAGCAGTCGGACGGAGAACACTGAAGCTTTCTTT.

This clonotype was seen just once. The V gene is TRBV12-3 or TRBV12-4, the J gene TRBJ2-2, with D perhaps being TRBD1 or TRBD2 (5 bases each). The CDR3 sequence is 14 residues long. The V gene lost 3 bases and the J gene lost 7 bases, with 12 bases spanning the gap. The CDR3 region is CASSLIGTGGELFF. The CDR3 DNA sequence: TGTGCCAGCAGTTTGATCGGGACGGGCGGGGAGCTGTTTTTT.

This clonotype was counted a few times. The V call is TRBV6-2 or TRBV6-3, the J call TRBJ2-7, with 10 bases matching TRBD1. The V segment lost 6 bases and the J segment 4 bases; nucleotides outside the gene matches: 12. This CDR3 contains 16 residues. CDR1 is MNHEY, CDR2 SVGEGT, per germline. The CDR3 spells CASREKRGQGSYEQYF. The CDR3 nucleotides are TGTGCCAGCAGGGAAAAGCGGGGACAGGGGTCATACGAGCAGTACTTC.

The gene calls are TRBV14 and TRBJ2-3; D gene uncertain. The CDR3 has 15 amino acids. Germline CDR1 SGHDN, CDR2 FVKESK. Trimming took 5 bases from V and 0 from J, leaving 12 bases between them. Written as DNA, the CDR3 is TGTGCCAGCAGCGTGGATATTTCGAGCACAGATACGCAGTATTTT. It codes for CASSVDISSTDTQYF.

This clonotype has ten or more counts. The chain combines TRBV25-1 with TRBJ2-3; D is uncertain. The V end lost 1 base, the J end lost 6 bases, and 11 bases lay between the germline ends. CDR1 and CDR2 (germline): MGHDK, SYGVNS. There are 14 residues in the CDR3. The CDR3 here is CASSESKIADTQYF. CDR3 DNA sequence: TGTGCCAGCAGTGAATCCAAAATTGCGGATACGCAGTATTTT.

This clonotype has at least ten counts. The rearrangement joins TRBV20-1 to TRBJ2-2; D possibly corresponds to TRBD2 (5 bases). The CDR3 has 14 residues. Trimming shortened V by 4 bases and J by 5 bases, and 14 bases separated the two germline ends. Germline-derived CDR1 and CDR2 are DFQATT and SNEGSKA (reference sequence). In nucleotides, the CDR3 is TGCAGTGCTACATCAGGACTGAATACCGGGGAGCTGTTTTTT. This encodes CSATSGLNTGELFF.

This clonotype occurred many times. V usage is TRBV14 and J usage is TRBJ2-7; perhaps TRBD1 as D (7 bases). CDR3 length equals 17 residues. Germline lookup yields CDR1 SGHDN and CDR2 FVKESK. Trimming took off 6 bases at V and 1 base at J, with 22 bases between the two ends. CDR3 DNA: TGTGCCAGCAGGGAGGGGCCGACAGGGACGCCATCCTACGAGCAGTACTTC. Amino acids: CASREGPTGTPSYEQYF.

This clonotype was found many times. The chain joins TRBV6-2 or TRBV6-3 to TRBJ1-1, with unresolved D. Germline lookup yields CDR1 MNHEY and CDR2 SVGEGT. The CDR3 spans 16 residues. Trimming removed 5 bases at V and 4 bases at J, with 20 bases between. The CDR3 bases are TGTGCCAGCAGTGATCGCCGATTCGGGGTGCGCACTGAAGCTTTCTTT. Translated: CASSDRRFGVRTEAFF.

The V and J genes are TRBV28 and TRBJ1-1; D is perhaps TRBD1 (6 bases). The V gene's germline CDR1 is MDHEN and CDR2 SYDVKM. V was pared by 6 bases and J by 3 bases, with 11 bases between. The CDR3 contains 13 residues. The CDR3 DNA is TGTGCCAGCAGCCATAGGACAGACACTGAAGCTTTCTTT. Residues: CASSHRTDTEAFF.

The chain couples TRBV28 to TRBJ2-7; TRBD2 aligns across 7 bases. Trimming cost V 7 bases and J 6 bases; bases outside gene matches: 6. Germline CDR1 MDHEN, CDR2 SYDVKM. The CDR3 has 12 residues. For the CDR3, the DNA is TGTGCCAGCATCCGGTCGGGGGGCGAGCAGTACTTC. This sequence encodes CASIRSGGEQYF.

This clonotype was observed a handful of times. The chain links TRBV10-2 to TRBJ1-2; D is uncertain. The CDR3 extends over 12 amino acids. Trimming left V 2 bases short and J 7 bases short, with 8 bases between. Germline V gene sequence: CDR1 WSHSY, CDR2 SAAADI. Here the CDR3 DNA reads TGCGCCAGCAGTGAGGCACGGGGTGGCTACACCTTC. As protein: CASSEARGGYTF.

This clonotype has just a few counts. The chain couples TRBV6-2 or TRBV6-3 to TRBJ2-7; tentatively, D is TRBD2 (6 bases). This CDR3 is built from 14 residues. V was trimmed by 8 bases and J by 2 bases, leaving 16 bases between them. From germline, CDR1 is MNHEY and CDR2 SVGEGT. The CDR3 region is CASQPPGVTYEQYF. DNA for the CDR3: TGTGCCAGCCAACCCCCGGGGGTAACCTACGAGCAGTACTTC.

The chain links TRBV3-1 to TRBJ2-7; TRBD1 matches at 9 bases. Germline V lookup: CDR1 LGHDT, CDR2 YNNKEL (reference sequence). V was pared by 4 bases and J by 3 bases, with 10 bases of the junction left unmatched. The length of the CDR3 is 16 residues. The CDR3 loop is CASSRPFTGGGYEQYF. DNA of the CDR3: TGTGCCAGCAGCCGACCTTTTACAGGGGGCGGCTACGAGCAGTACTTC.

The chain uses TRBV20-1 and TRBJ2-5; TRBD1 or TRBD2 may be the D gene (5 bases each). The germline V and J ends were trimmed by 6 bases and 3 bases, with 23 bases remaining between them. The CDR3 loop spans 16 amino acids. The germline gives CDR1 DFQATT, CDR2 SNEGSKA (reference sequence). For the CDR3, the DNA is TGCAGTGCCCCGATGACGAGGGGTTGGTATGAAGAGACCCAGTACTTC. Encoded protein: CSAPMTRGWYEETQYF.

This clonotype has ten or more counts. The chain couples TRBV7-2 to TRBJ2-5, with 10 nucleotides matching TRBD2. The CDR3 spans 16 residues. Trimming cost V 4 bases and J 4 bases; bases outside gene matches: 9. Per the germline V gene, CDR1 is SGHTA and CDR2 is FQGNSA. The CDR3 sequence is CASSSILAGVGETQYF. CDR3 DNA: TGTGCCAGCAGCTCAATCCTAGCGGGAGTTGGAGAGACCCAGTACTTC.

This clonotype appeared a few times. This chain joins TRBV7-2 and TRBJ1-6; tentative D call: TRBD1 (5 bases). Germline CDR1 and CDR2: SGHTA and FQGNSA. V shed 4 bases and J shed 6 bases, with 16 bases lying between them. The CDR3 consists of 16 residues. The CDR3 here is CASSSWTSQVNSPLHF. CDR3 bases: TGTGCCAGCAGCTCCTGGACAAGCCAAGTTAATTCACCCCTCCACTTT. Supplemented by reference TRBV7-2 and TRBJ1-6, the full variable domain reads GAGVSQSPSNKVTEKGKDVELRCDPISGHTALYWYRQSLGQGLEFLIYFQGNSAPDKSGLPSDRFSAERTGGSVSTLTIQRTQQEDSAVYLCASSSWTSQVNSPLHFGNGTRLTVT.

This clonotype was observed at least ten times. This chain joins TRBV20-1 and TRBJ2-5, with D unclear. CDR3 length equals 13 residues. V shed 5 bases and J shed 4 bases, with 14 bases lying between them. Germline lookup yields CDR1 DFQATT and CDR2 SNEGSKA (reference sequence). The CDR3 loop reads CSAPGPDRETQYF. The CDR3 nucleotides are TGCAGTGCTCCGGGCCCCGACCGAGAGACCCAGTACTTC.

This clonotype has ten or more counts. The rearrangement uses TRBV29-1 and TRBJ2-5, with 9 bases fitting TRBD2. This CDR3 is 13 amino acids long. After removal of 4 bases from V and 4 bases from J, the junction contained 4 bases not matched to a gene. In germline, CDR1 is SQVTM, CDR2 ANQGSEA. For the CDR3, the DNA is TGCAGCGTTGGGCGGGGGGGTGGAGAGACCCAGTACTTC. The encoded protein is CSVGRGGGETQYF. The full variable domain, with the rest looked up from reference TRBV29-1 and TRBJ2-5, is SAVISQKPSRDICQRGTSLTIQCQVDSQVTMMFWYRQQPGQSLTLIATANQGSEATYESGFVIDKFPISRPNLTFSTLTVSNMSPEDSSIYLCSVGRGGGETQYFGPGTRLLVL.

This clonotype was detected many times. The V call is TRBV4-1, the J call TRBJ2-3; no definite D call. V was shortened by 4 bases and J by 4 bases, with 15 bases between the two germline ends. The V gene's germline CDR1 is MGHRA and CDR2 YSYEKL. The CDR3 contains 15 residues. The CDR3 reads CASSRREEVPDTQYF. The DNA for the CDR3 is TGCGCCAGCAGCCGACGAGAAGAAGTCCCAGATACGCAGTATTTT.

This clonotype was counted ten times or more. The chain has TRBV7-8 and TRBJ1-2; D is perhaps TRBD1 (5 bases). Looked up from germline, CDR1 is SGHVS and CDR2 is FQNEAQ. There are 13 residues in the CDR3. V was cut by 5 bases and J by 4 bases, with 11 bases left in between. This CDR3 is CASSPHGTYGYTF. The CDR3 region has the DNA TGTGCCAGCAGCCCCCACGGGACCTATGGCTACACCTTC.

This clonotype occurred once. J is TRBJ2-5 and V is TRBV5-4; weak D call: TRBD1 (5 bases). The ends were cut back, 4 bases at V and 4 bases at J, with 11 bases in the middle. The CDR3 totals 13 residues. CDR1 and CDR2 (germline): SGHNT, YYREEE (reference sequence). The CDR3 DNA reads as TGTGCCAGCAGCCCTGACCAGGGAGAGACCCAGTACTTC. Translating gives CASSPDQGETQYF.

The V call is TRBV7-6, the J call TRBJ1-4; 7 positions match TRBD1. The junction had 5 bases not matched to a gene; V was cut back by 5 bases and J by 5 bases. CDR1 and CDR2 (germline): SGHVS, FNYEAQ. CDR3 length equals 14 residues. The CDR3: CASSQTGINEKLFF. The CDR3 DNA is TGTGCCAGCAGCCAGACAGGGATAAATGAAAAACTGTTTTTT.

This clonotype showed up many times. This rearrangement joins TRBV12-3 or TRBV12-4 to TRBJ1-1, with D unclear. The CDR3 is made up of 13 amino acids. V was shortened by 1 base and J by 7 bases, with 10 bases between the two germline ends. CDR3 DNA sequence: TGTGCCAGCAGTTTAGTGGAAGGAGGTGAAGCTTTCTTT. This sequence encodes CASSLVEGGEAFF.

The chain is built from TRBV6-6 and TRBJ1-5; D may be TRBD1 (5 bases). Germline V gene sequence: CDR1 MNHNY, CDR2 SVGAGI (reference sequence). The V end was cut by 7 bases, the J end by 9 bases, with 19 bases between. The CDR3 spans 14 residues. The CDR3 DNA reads TGTGCCAGCACCTCAGGTGGGGGTACAGGGCCCCAGCATTTT. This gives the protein CASTSGGGTGPQHF.

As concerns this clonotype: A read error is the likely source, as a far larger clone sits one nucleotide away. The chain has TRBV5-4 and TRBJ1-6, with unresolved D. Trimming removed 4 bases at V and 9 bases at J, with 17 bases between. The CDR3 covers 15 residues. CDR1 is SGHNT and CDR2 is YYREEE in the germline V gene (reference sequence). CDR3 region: CASSLARRYGSPLHF. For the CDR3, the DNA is TGTGCCAGCAGCCTCGCCCGGAGGTATGGTTCACCCCTCCACTTT.